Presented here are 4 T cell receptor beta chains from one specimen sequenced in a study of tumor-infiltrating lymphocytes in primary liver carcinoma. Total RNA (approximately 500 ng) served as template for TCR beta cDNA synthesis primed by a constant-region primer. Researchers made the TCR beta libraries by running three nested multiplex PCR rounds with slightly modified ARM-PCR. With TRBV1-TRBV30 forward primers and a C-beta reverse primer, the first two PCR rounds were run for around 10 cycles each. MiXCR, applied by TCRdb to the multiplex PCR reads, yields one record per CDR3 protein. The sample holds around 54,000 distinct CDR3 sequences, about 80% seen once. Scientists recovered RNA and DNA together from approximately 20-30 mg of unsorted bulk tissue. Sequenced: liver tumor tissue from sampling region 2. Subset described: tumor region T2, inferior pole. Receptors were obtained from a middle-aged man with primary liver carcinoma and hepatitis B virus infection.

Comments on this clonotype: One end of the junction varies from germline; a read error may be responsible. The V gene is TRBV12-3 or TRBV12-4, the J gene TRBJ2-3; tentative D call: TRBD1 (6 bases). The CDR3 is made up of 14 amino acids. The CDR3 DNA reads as TGTGCCAGCAGTTTACAGGACAGCACAGGTACGCAGTATTTT. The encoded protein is CASSLQDSTGTQYF.

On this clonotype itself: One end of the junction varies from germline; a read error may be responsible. The CDR3 loop is CVSSYSSNIGELFF. The CDR3 region has the DNA TGTGTCAGCAGTTACTCGAGTAACATCGGGGAGTTGTTTTTT. V gene TRBV6-2 or TRBV6-3 combines with J gene TRBJ2-2; perhaps TRBD2 as D (5 bases). This CDR3 region has 14 residues. Germline V gene sequence: CDR1 MNHEY, CDR2 SVGEGT.

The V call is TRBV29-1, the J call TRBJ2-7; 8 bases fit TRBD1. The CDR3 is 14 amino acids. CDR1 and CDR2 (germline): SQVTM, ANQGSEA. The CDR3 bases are TGCGACGTTATAACAGGGGGGAGCCCCTACGAGCAGTACTTC. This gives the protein CDVITGGSPYEQYF.

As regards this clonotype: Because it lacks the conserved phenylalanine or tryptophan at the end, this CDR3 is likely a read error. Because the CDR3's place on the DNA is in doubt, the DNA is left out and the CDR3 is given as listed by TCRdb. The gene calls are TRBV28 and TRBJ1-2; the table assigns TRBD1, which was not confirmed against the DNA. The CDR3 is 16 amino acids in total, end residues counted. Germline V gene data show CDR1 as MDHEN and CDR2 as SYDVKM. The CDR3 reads CASNSGTGDKGYGYAY.